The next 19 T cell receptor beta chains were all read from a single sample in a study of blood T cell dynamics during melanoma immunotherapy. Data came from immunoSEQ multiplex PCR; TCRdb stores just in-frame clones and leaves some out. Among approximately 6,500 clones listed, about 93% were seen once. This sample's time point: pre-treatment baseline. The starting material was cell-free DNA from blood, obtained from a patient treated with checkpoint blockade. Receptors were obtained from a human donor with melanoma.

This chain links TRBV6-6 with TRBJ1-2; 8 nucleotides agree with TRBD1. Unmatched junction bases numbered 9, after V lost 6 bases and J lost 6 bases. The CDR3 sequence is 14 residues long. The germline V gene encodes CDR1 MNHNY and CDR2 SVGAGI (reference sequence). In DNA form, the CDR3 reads TGTGCCAGCAGCCCACCCGGACAGGGCCATGGCTACACCTTC. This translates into CASSPPGQGHGYTF.

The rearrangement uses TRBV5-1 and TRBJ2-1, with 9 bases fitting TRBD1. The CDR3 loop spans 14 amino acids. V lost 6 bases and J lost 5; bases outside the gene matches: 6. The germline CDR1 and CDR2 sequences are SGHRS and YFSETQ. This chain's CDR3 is CASTDRGEDNEQFF. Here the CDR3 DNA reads TGCGCCAGCACAGACAGGGGGGAAGACAATGAGCAGTTCTTC.

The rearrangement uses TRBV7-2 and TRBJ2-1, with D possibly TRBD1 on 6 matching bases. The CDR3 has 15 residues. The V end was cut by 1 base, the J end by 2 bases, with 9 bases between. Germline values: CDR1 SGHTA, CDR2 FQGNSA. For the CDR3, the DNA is TGTGCCAGCAGCTTAGAGAGGGGGACCTACAATGAGCAGTTCTTC. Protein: CASSLERGTYNEQFF. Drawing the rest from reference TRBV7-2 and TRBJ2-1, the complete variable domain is GAGVSQSPSNKVTEKGKDVELRCDPISGHTALYWYRQSLGQGLEFLIYFQGNSAPDKSGLPSDRFSAERTGGSVSTLTIQRTQQEDSAVYLCASSLERGTYNEQFFGPGTRLTVL.

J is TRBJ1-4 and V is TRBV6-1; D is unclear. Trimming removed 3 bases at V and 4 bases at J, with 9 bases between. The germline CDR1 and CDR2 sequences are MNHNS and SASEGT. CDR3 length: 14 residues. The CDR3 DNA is TGTGCCAGCAGTGACTATGGGCGTAATGAAAAACTGTTTTTT. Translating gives CASSDYGRNEKLFF.

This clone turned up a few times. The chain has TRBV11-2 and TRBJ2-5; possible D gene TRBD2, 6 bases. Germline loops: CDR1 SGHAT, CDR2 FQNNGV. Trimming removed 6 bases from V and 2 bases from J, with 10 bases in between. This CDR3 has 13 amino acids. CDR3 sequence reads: CASRERAQETQYF. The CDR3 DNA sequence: TGTGCCAGCAGAGAGCGGGCACAAGAGACCCAGTACTTC.

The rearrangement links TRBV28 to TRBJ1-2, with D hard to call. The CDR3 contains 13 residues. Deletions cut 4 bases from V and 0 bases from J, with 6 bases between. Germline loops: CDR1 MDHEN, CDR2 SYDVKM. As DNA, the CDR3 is TGTGCCAGCAGTTCGTCGCCTAACTATGGCTACACCTTC. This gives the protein CASSSSPNYGYTF.

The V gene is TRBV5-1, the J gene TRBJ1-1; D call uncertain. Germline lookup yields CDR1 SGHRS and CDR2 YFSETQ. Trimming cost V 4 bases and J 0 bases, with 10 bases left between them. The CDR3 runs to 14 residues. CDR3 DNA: TGCGCCAGCAGCGGCGATCAGGTGAACACTGAAGCTTTCTTT. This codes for CASSGDQVNTEAFF.

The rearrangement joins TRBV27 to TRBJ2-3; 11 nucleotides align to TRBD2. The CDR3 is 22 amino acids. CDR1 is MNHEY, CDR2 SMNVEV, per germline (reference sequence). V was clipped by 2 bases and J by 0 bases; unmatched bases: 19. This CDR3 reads CASSLRVLSGRAHLTSTDTQYF. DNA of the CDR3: TGTGCCAGCAGTTTAAGGGTCCTTAGCGGGAGGGCCCACCTAACTAGCACAGATACGCAGTATTTT.

The CDR3 nucleotides are TGTGCCAGCAGTTCCGACAGGGGGCGGGGACAAGAGACCCAGTACTTC. Translated, it gives CASSSDRGRGQETQYF. The V call is TRBV28, the J call TRBJ2-5, with 10 bases identical to TRBD1. CDR3 size: 16 residues. Trimming took 4 bases from V and 2 from J; bases not matched to a gene: 7. CDR1 is MDHEN, CDR2 SYDVKM, per germline. Complete variable domain (other parts from reference TRBV28 and TRBJ2-5): DVKVTQSSRYLVKRTGEKVFLECVQDMDHENMFWYRQDPGLGLRLIYFSYDVKMKEKGDIPEGYSVSREKKERFSLILESASTNQTSMYLCASSSDRGRGQETQYFGPGTRLLVL.

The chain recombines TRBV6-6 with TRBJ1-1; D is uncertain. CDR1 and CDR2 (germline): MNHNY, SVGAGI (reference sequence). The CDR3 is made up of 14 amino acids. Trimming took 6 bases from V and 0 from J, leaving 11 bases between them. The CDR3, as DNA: TGTGCCAGCAGGCCTCCCCAGGTGAACACTGAAGCTTTCTTT. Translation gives CASRPPQVNTEAFF.

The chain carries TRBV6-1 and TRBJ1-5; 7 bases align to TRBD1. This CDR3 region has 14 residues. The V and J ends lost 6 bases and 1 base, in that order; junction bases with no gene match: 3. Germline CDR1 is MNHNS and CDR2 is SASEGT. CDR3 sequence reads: CASSIQGSNQPQHF. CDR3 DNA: TGTGCCAGCAGCATACAGGGGAGCAATCAGCCCCAGCATTTT.

As DNA, the CDR3 is TGCGCCAGCAGCTTGGAGCGGGGGTTAGATACGCAGTATTTT. Translation gives CASSLERGLDTQYF. V gene TRBV5-1 combines with J gene TRBJ2-3; 8 positions agree with TRBD2. V was clipped by 0 bases and J by 5 bases; unmatched bases: 2. Germline-derived CDR1 and CDR2 are SGHRS and YFSETQ. CDR3 length: 14 residues.

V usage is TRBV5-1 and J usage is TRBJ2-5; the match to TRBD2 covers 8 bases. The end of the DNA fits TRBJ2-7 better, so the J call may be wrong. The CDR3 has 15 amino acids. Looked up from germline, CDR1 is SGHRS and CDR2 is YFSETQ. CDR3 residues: CASSPGTSQPSEQYF. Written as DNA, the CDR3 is TGCGCCAGCAGCCCCGGGACTAGTCAGCCAAGCGAGCAGTACTTC.

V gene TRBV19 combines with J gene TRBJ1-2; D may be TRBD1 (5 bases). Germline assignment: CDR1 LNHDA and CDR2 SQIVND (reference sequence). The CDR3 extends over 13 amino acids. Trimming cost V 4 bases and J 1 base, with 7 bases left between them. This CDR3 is CASSRQSNYGYTF. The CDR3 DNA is TGTGCCAGTAGTAGACAGAGTAACTATGGCTACACCTTC.

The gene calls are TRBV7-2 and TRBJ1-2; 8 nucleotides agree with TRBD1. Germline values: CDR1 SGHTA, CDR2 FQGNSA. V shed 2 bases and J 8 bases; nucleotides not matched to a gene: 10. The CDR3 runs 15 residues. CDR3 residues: CASSLLARTGSGYTF. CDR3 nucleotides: TGTGCCAGCAGCTTACTCGCGAGGACAGGGTCCGGCTACACCTTC.

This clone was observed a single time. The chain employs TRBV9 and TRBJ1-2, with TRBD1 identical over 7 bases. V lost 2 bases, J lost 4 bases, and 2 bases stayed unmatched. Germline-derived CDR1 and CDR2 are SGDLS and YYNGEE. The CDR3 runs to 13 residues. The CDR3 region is CASSVSGGYGYTF. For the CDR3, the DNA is TGTGCCAGCAGCGTCTCAGGGGGCTATGGCTACACCTTC.

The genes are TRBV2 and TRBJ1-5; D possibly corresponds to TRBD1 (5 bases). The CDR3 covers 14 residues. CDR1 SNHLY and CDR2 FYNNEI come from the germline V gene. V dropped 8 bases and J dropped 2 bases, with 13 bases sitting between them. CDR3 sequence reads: CASRGGLGNQPQHF. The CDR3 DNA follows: TGTGCCAGCCGGGGGGGTTTAGGCAATCAGCCCCAGCATTTT.

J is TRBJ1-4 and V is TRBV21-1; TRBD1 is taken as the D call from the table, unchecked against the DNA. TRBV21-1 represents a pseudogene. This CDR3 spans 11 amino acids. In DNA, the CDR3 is TGTGCCGGCTCGACAGGGGATGGACTGTTTTTT. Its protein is CAGSTGDGLFF.

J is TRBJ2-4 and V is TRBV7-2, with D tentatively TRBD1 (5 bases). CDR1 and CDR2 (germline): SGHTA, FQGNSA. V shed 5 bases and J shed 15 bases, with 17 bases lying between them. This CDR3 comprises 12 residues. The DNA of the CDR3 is TGTGCCAGCAGCGCTGGATCAGGGAATCGGTACTTC. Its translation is CASSAGSGNRYF. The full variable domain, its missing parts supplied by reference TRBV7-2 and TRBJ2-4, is GAGVSQSPSNKVTEKGKDVELRCDPISGHTALYWYRQSLGQGLEFLIYFQGNSAPDKSGLPSDRFSAERTGGSVSTLTIQRTQQEDSAVYLCASSAGSGNRYFGAGTRLSVL.